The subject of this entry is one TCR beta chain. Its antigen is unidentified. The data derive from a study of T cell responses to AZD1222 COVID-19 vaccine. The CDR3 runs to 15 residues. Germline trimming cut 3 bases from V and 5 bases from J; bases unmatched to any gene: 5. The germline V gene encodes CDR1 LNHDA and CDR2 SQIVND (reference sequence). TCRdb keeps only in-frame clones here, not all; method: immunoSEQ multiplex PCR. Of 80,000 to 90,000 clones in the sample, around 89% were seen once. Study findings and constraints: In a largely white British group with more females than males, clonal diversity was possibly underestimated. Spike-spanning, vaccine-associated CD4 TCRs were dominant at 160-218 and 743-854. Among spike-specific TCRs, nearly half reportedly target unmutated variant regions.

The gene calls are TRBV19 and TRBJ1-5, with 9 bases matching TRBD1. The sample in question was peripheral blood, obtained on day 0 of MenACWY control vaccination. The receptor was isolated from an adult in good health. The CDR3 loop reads CASSMGQGGDQPQHF. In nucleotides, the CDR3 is TGTGCCAGTAGTATGGGACAGGGAGGGGATCAGCCCCAGCATTTT.